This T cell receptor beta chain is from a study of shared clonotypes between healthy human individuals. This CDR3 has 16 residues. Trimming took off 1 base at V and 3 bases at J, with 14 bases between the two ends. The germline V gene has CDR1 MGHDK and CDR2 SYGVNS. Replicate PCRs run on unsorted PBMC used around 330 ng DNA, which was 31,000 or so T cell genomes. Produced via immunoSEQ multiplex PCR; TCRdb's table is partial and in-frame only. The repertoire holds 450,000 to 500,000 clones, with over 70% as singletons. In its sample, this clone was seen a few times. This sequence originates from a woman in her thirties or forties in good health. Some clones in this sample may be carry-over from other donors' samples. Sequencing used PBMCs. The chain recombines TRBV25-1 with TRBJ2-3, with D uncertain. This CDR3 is CASSELGSGFTDTQYF. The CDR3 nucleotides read TGTGCCAGCAGTGAATTGGGTTCGGGTTTTACAGATACGCAGTATTTT.